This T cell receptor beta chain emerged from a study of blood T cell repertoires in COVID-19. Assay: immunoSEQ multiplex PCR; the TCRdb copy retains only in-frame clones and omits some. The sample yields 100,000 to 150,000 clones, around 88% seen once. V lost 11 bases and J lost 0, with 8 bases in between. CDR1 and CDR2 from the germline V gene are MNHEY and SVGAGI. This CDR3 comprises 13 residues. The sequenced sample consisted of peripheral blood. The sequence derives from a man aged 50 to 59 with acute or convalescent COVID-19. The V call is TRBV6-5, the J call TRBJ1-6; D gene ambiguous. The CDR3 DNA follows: TGTGCCGTCCGGGTCTCCTATAATTCACCCCTCCACTTT. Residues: CAVRVSYNSPLHF.